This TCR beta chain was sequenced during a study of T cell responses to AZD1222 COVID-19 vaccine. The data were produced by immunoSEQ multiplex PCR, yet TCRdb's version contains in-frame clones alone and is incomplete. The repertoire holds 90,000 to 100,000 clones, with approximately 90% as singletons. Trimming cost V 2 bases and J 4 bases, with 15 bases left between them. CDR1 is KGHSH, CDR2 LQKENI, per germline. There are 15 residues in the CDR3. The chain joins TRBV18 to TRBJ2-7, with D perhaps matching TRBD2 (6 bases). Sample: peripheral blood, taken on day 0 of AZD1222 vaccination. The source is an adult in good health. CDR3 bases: TGTGCCAGCTCACCAGGGCTAGGGGAGGTTTACGAGCAGTACTTC. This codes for CASSPGLGEVYEQYF.